The 23 T cell receptor beta chains given below trace back to one sample, sequenced in a study of early T cells in non-severe SARS-CoV-2 infection. MiXCR, applied by TCRdb to the 5' RACE reads, yields one record per CDR3 protein. The table records fewer than 35,000 distinct CDR3 sequences, about 5.7% of them present only once. Sequencing was done on a sample of whole blood. The receptors stem from an adult who was a healthcare worker with PCR-confirmed SARS-CoV-2 infection or an uninfected control (not recorded which).

J is TRBJ1-4 and V is TRBV4-3; D is perhaps TRBD1 (6 bases). Germline-derived CDR1 and CDR2 are LGHNA and YSLEER. The CDR3 extends over 16 amino acids. V lost 6 bases, J lost 0 bases, and 14 bases lay in between. The CDR3 reads CASRQTRQATNEKLFF. CDR3 bases: TGCGCCAGCAGACAAACCCGACAGGCAACTAATGAAAAACTGTTTTTT.

CDR3: CASSQVRGEAFF. The CDR3, as DNA: TGTGCCAGTAGTCAGGTGAGGGGTGAAGCTTTCTTT. The chain is built from TRBV19 and TRBJ1-1, with D possibly being TRBD1 (5 bases). The CDR3 length is 12 residues. The germline V and J ends were trimmed by 5 bases and 7 bases, with 11 bases remaining between them. Germline V gene data show CDR1 as LNHDA and CDR2 as SQIVND (reference sequence).

This clonotype was recorded at least ten times. The rearrangement joins TRBV4-1 to TRBJ2-3, with a tentative D call TRBD1 (6 bases). Germline-derived CDR1 and CDR2 are MGHRA and YSYEKL. The CDR3 runs to 17 residues. Trimming removed 1 base at V and 1 base at J, with 15 bases between. CDR3 in amino acids: CASSQVNRDTRTDTQYF. The CDR3 bases are TGCGCCAGCAGCCAAGTTAATCGGGACACCCGCACAGATACGCAGTATTTT.

V is TRBV18 and J is TRBJ2-2; D is uncertain. Germline CDR1 and CDR2: KGHSH and LQKENI. Deletions cut 2 bases from V and 0 bases from J, with 13 bases between. The length of the CDR3 is 17 residues. The CDR3 loop reads CASSPVLPRTNTGELFF. CDR3 sequence (DNA): TGTGCCAGCTCACCAGTTCTACCCAGGACGAACACCGGGGAGCTGTTTTTT.

This clonotype was seen at least ten times. The rearrangement uses TRBV7-9 and TRBJ2-1, with D unresolved. Trimming removed 5 bases from V and 1 base from J, with 9 bases in between. This CDR3 has 14 amino acids. Per germline, CDR1 SEHNR and CDR2 FQNEAQ (reference sequence). Here the CDR3 DNA reads TGTGCCAGCAGCACCACCCTTTCCTACAATGAGCAGTTCTTC. This gives the protein CASSTTLSYNEQFF. The complete variable domain, with remaining parts taken from reference TRBV7-9 and TRBJ2-1, reads DTGVSQNPRHKITKRGQNVTFRCDPISEHNRLYWYRQTLGQGPEFLTYFQNEAQLEKSRLLSDRFSAERPKGSFSTLEIQRTEQGDSAMYLCASSTTLSYNEQFFGPGTRLTVL.

The chain couples TRBV12-3 or TRBV12-4 to TRBJ2-1; D might be TRBD1 (5 bases). There are 16 residues in the CDR3. V dropped 3 bases and J dropped 2 bases, with 14 bases sitting between them. For the CDR3, the DNA is TGTGCCAGCAGTTTTAGGGGTGGCAGGACCTACAATGAGCAGTTCTTC. Its translation is CASSFRGGRTYNEQFF.

A note on this clonotype: This clone may be a read error of a much larger clone one base away. This chain connects TRBV7-2 to TRBJ1-2; TRBD1 agrees at 12 bases. Germline CDR1 reads SGHTA; CDR2 reads FQGNSA. This CDR3 comprises 15 residues. The CDR3 is CVSSLGTGGALGYTF. DNA of the CDR3: TGTGTCAGCAGCCTCGGGACAGGGGGCGCGTTAGGCTACACCTTC.

The table lists this clonotype with many counts. The chain employs TRBV28 and TRBJ2-3, with a tentative D call TRBD1 (7 bases). The CDR3 has 16 amino acids. From germline, CDR1 is MDHEN and CDR2 SYDVKM. Deletions cut 1 base from V and 3 bases from J, with 14 bases between. In nucleotides, the CDR3 is TGTGCCAGCAGTTTATTGGGGGGACAGTATACAGATACGCAGTATTTT. It yields the protein CASSLLGGQYTDTQYF.

Within the sample, this clonotype is medium-sized. This chain connects TRBV5-1 to TRBJ2-1, with TRBD1 identical over 8 bases. Per germline, CDR1 SGHRS and CDR2 YFSETQ. CDR3 length: 15 residues. V lost 0 bases and J lost 3; bases outside the gene matches: 2. In nucleotides, the CDR3 is TGCGCCAGCAGCTTGGATACAGGGGGCTACAATGAGCAGTTCTTC. This codes for CASSLDTGGYNEQFF.

Only a few counts were recorded for this clonotype. CDR3 coding DNA: TGTGCCAGCAGCCGTAGAACCCCCAATGAGCAGTTCTTC. It is translated as CASSRRTPNEQFF. The chain carries TRBV7-2 and TRBJ2-1; D unclear. The CDR3 loop spans 13 amino acids. Germline CDR1 SGHTA, CDR2 FQGNSA. V was clipped by 5 bases and J by 6 bases, with 11 bases between them.

This clonotype rates as medium-sized. V is TRBV20-1 and J is TRBJ1-1, with 7 bases identical to TRBD1. CDR1 and CDR2 from the germline V gene are DFQATT and SNEGSKA (reference sequence). The CDR3 length is 13 residues. J lost 1 base, V lost 6 bases, and 5 bases had no gene match. CDR3 DNA sequence: TGCAGTGCAAACAGGGGAGCGAACACTGAAGCTTTCTTT. Translation gives CSANRGANTEAFF.

This sequence joins TRBV20-1 and TRBJ2-2; D unclear. CDR3 size: 13 residues. Germline V gene sequence: CDR1 DFQATT, CDR2 SNEGSKA (reference sequence). The ends were cut back, 6 bases at V and 6 bases at J, with 14 bases in the middle. The DNA for the CDR3 is TGCAGTGCCAGGCGGCTATTATCCGGGGAGCTGTTTTTT. The encoded protein is CSARRLLSGELFF.

At least ten counts were recorded for this clonotype. V gene TRBV4-1 combines with J gene TRBJ2-7; TRBD2 might be the D (6 bases). Per germline, CDR1 MGHRA and CDR2 YSYEKL. V was cut by 0 bases and J by 5 bases, with 17 bases left in between. This CDR3 spans 16 amino acids. DNA of the CDR3: TGCGCCAGCAGCCAAGATGGAGTGAGGGGAGGACACGAGCAGTACTTC. Translating it yields CASSQDGVRGGHEQYF.

This clonotype was seen ten or more times. The chain has TRBV10-3 and TRBJ2-5; 7 nucleotides line up with TRBD1. Germline V gene data show CDR1 as ENHRY and CDR2 as SYGVKD. Trimming at V came to 10 bases and at J to 2 bases, leaving 4 bases not matched to a gene. This CDR3 spans 12 amino acids. CDR3 in DNA: TGTGCCACCGGGACAGAACAAGAGACCCAGTACTTC. It codes for CATGTEQETQYF.

This rearrangement joins TRBV7-8 to TRBJ2-1; no reliable D call. The CDR3 contains 12 residues. Deletions cut 1 base from V and 14 bases from J, with 12 bases between. Germline V CDR1 and CDR2: SGHVS, FQNEAQ. The CDR3 region is CASSLVLGFKFF. CDR3 DNA: TGTGCCAGCAGCTTAGTTTTGGGTTTTAAGTTCTTC.

The chain couples TRBV10-1 to TRBJ1-3; perhaps TRBD1 as D (6 bases). The CDR3 is made up of 15 amino acids. The V end was cut by 3 bases, the J end by 0 bases, with 9 bases between. From germline, CDR1 is WNHNN and CDR2 SYGVQD (reference sequence). The CDR3 sequence is CASSERGGSGNTIYF. CDR3 DNA: TGCGCCAGCAGTGAAAGGGGGGGCTCTGGAAACACCATATATTTT.

This clonotype was counted many times. Sequence at one end of the junction differs from germline and may be a read error. The chain employs TRBV7-7 and TRBJ2-1; D is undetermined. Germline CDR1 and CDR2: SSHAT and FNYEAQ (reference sequence). This CDR3 is built from 13 residues. CDR3 sequence: CASSLDVGQEQFF. Written as DNA, the CDR3 is TGTGCTAGCAGCTTAGATGTCGGTCAGGAGCAGTTCTTC. Variable domain in full (rest from reference TRBV7-7 and TRBJ2-1): GAGVSQSPRYKVTKRGQDVTLRCDPISSHATLYWYQQALGQGPEFLTYFNYEAQPDKSGLPSDRFSAERPEGSISTLTIQRTEQRDSAMYRCASSLDVGQEQFFGPGTRLTVL.

In this sample, this clonotype turned up many times. V gene TRBV20-1 combines with J gene TRBJ2-1, with 9 bases aligning to TRBD2. CDR1 DFQATT and CDR2 SNEGSKA come from the germline V gene (reference sequence). The V and J ends lost 3 bases and 8 bases, in that order; junction bases with no gene match: 8. The CDR3 loop spans 14 amino acids. CDR3 bases: TGCAGTGCTAGCCGGCGGGGGGGCTTGTATGAGCAGTTCTTC. This gives the protein CSASRRGGLYEQFF.

This clonotype appeared many times. This chain uses TRBV4-2 with TRBJ2-7; 7 nucleotides agree with TRBD1. Germline V gene sequence: CDR1 LGHNA, CDR2 YNFKEQ. This CDR3 has 15 amino acids. V was clipped by 1 base and J by 2 bases; unmatched bases: 5. The CDR3 nucleotides read TGTGCCAGCAGCCAAGGAGGGGGACAGACCTACGAGCAGTACTTC. Its protein product is CASSQGGGQTYEQYF.

In this sample, this clonotype turned up many times. The rearrangement uses TRBV28 and TRBJ2-7, with D tentatively TRBD1 or TRBD2 (5 bases each). Germline CDR1 reads MDHEN; CDR2 reads SYDVKM. The CDR3 runs to 11 residues. The V end lost 10 bases, the J end lost 2 bases, and 9 bases lay between the germline ends. CDR3 sequence (DNA): TGTGCCACCCGGGACGCCTACGAGCAGTACTTC. Residues: CATRDAYEQYF.

By sample share, this clonotype is medium-sized. The CDR3 DNA is TGTGCCAGCAGTTTCGGCGGGTATGGAGGTGAGCAGTTCTTC. This encodes CASSFGGYGGEQFF. The genes are TRBV28 and TRBJ2-1, with a possible D match to TRBD2 (5 bases). Germline-derived CDR1 and CDR2 are MDHEN and SYDVKM. This CDR3 comprises 14 residues. The V end lost 3 bases, the J end lost 9 bases, and 15 bases lay between the germline ends.

This clonotype has a count of ten or more. The genes are TRBV6-1 and TRBJ2-1, with D perhaps TRBD2 (5 bases). CDR3 length: 14 residues. Trimming took off 6 bases at V and 0 bases at J, with 9 bases between the two ends. Looked up from germline, CDR1 is MNHNS and CDR2 is SASEGT. CDR3 sequence reads: CASRPADSYNEQFF. As DNA, the CDR3 is TGTGCCAGCAGACCAGCGGACTCCTACAATGAGCAGTTCTTC.

This clonotype was recorded many times. The chain carries TRBV2 and TRBJ1-1; D unresolved. Germline-derived CDR1 and CDR2 are SNHLY and FYNNEI. V lost 2 bases and J 10 bases, leaving 17 bases between the germline ends. This CDR3 has 14 amino acids. The CDR3 DNA reads TGTGCCAGCAGTGAAAGGTCAGGCTCTTCGGGAGCTTTCTTT. Encoded protein: CASSERSGSSGAFF.